This is a list of T cell receptor beta chains from one sample in a study of cytomegalovirus exposure and HLA in healthy donors. Only in-frame clones appear in the TCRdb table, and some are missing; sequencing was by immunoSEQ multiplex PCR. The sample has roughly 240,000 clones, around 80% seen once; the top ten hold 5.4%. Sequenced material: PBMCs. These receptors were obtained from a woman between 40 and 55 years old in good health and CMV-seropositive. The conserved cysteine and the conserved F or W are not part of the CDR3 here.

V | CDR3
TRBV7-6 | ASTPLATSSTDTQY
TRBV2 | ASSEFSGGYNEQF
TRBV10-3 | AISETSGRVSLDNEQF
TRBV7-6 | ASSLAGTVNTEAF
TRBV14 | ASSRYRGGEAF
TRBV18 | ASSPHGQGVYNEQF
TRBV5-6 | ASSLSTGVGYT
TRBV9 | ASSAGYEQY
TRBV7-9 | SSSPLRGDTEAF
TRBV5-5 | ASSPGTGRKGYT
TRBV5-1 | ASSLGQGEQY
TRBV6-6 | ASYRGRITEAF
TRBV30 | AWSVQGRGTETQY
TRBV7-8 | ASSLMSGTDTQY
TRBV18 | ASSPANSGRAPQY
TRBV7-9 | ASSLGDRRAF
TRBV2 | ASHTGTSARGQY
TRBV11-2 | ASSVWTWSGGDYTGELF
TRBV10-3 | AISEREGSGEQF
TRBV5-1 | ASSRQGQTEAF
TRBV6-1 | ASSIPQGGEQY
TRBV5-6 | ASSPQTGVTDTQY
TRBV19 | ASSMAAGGQDTQY
TRBV11-3 | ASSLELAHSYNEQF
TRBV2 | ASSERQPSPEKLF
TRBV21-1 | ASSPRVIEQF
TRBV7-2 | ASSLARAGGTDTQY
TRBV2 | ASSEGLAVNEQY
TRBV5-1 | ASSLAAGDTEAF
TRBV30 | ASDLVGTDTQY
TRBV7-3 | ASSLNPGNEQY
TRBV13 | ASSLRPGVSEQY
TRBV5-6 | ASSLRQERRGYT
TRBV5-6 | AGSPVTSGGARQY
TRBV20-1 | SAKDRGRQF
TRBV2 | ASSGGSGEAEAF
TRBV13 | ASSTNRVPTNEKLF
TRBV15 | AASRDIHLIRI
TRBV7-9 | SSSLDRDTEAF
TRBV18 | ASSLQRGKSNQPQH
TRBV7-6 | ASSLPSGGPNEQF
TRBV9 | ASSVDRGVSDTQY
TRBV19 | ASSPTGSGPGSTGEKLF
TRBV10-3 | AIGAGGMGVPNEQF
TRBV25-1 | ASSEWAGPYEQY
TRBV7-2 | ASSLGAGRGQDTQY
TRBV18 | ASSPPGDLNTEAF
TRBV25-1 | ASSDPTGGSEKLF
TRBV12-5 | ASGWGRLLNTEAF
TRBV6-6 | ASSYSMSREGYT
TRBV9 | ASSVQGSTEPLNYNEQF
TRBV4-1 | ASSQPGQGATYEQY
TRBV10-3 | AISEADRDEQY
TRBV10-3 | AISGTGGSGTEAF
TRBV2 | ARSGQGGNIQY
TRBV6-1 | ATTWGPQDFYEQY
TRBV7-3 | ASSPDSGGTDTQY
TRBV6-5 | ASLGGGSYNEQF
TRBV9 | ASRAQEGPWNEQF
TRBV2 | ASSGLGGGSNQPQH